This TCR beta chain was identified in a study of T cell responses to AZD1222 COVID-19 vaccine. Study-wide findings and caveats: Among the donors, most were white British and more were female, and clonal diversity was possibly underestimated.

This clone appeared a single time. Antigen: not known. Germline loops: CDR1 SGHAT, CDR2 FQNNGV. There are 15 residues in the CDR3. V dropped 3 bases and J dropped 5 bases, with 14 bases sitting between them. TCRdb's copy holds only in-frame clones and misses some; the assay was immunoSEQ multiplex PCR. The sample yields about 100,000 clones, over 90% seen once. The chain couples TRBV11-2 to TRBJ2-1; perhaps D is TRBD1 or TRBD2 (5 bases each). Sequencing used peripheral blood, obtained on day 0 of AZD1222 vaccination. The sequence derives from an adult in good health. CDR3 sequence (DNA): TGTGCCAGCAGCTTCTCCCGGGACCTACACAATGAGCAGTTCTTC. Translated, it gives CASSFSRDLHNEQFF.